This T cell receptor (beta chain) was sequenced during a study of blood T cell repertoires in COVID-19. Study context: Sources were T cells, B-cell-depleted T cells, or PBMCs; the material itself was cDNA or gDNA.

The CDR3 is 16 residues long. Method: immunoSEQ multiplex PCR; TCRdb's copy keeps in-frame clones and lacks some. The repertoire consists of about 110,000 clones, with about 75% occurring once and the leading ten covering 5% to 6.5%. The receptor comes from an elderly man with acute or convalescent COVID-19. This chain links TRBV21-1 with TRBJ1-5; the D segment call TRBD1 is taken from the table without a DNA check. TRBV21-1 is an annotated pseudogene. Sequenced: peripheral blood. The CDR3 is CASSKEGQGAHQPQHF. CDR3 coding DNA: TGTGCCAGCAGCAAAGAGGGACAGGGGGCTCATCAGCCCCAGCATTTT.